This T cell receptor beta chain was sequenced for a study of preoperative IRX-2 immunotherapy in early breast cancer. CDR1 LNHNV and CDR2 YYDKDF come from the germline V gene (reference sequence). The V and J ends lost 1 base and 10 bases, in that order; junction bases with no gene match: 9. The CDR3 consists of 16 residues. Treatment indicated: preoperative locoregional IRX-2 cytokine immunotherapy. The repertoire was sequenced with immunoSEQ multiplex PCR; TCRdb's copy has only in-frame clones and lacks some. This sample yields roughly 99,000 clones, of which 86% are seen a single time; roughly 1.9% belongs to the top ten.

This chain joins TRBV15 and TRBJ2-2; 10 bases agree with TRBD2. This specimen was tumor tissue, taken after IRX-2 immunotherapy. The receptor was derived from a human donor with breast cancer. The CDR3 is CATSRVASGSPAELFF. CDR3 nucleotide sequence: TGTGCCACCAGCAGAGTGGCTAGCGGGAGTCCAGCGGAGCTGTTTTTT. The variable domain in full, with the rest retrieved from reference TRBV15 and TRBJ2-2, is DAMVIQNPRYQVTQFGKPVTLSCSQTLNHNVMYWYQQKSSQAPKLLFHYYDKDFNNEADTPDNFQSRRPNTSFCFLDIRSPGLGDTAMYLCATSRVASGSPAELFFGEGSRLTVL.